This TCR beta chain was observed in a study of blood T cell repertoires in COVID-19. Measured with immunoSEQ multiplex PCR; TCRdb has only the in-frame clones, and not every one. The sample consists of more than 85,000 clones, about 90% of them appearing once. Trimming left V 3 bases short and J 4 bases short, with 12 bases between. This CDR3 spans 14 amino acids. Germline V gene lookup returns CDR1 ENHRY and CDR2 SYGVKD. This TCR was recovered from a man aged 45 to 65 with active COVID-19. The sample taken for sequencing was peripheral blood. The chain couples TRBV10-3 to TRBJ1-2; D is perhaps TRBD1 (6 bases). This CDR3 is CAISEGQPTYGYTF. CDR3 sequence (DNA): TGTGCCATCAGTGAAGGACAGCCAACCTATGGCTACACCTTC.